A single sample is the source of the 19 T cell receptor beta chains below, sequenced in a study of shared clonotypes between healthy human individuals. Naive CD8 isolation took CD45RO-negative cells positively selected for CCR7 and excluded terminally differentiated effector memory CD45RA+ cells. Here immunoSEQ multiplex PCR was the method, and the copy in TCRdb shows in-frame clones only, minus some. The sample carries about 2.1 million clones, roughly 95% recorded once. Sample: naive CD8+ T cells from PBMCs. The receptors were gathered from a man younger than 35 in good health. Some clones in this sample may be carry-over from other donors' samples.

V is TRBV7-6 and J is TRBJ2-5; TRBD2 matches at 7 bases. The CDR3 extends over 14 amino acids. Per germline, CDR1 SGHVS and CDR2 FNYEAQ. After removal of 7 bases from V and 7 bases from J, the junction contained 12 bases not matched to a gene. The CDR3 nucleotides are TGTGCCAGCATCCCGGGGGGTGTTTTTGGGACCCAGTACTTC. Translation gives CASIPGGVFGTQYF.

This clone was observed a single time. The chain recombines TRBV6-5 with TRBJ1-2, with D possibly TRBD1 on 5 matching bases. This CDR3 contains 16 residues. V lost 0 bases, J lost 1 base, and 12 bases lay in between. Per the germline V gene, CDR1 is MNHEY and CDR2 is SVGAGI. DNA of the CDR3: TGTGCCAGCAGTTACTCGTCGGGGCACGTTAACTATGGCTACACCTTC. This gives the protein CASSYSSGHVNYGYTF.

This chain links TRBV4-2 with TRBJ2-5; D is undetermined. V dropped 3 bases and J dropped 3 bases, with 11 bases sitting between them. The CDR3 sequence is 14 residues long. CDR1 and CDR2 (germline): LGHNA, YNFKEQ. The CDR3 region is CASSHERWEETQYF. The CDR3 region has the DNA TGTGCCAGCAGCCACGAACGGTGGGAAGAGACCCAGTACTTC.

The CDR3 region has the DNA TGCGCCAGCAGCTTAAGCGGGAGGGCCTCCTACGAGCAGTACTTC. Protein product: CASSLSGRASYEQYF. J is TRBJ2-7 and V is TRBV5-1; 10 nucleotides agree with TRBD2. The ends lost 2 bases at V and 0 bases at J; junction bases unmatched: 2. The CDR3 spans 15 residues. Per the germline V gene, CDR1 is SGHRS and CDR2 is YFSETQ.

This clone came up once. At one boundary the junction diverges from the germline segment, which might be a read error. V usage is TRBV7-8 and J usage is TRBJ2-3, with 11 bases identical to TRBD2. CDR1 is SGHVS and CDR2 is FQNEAQ in the germline V gene. CDR3 size: 14 residues. CDR3 in DNA: TGTGCCAGCAGCTTTTTTCTTGCTGATAGCGGGAGGGATTTT. It codes for CASSFFLADSGRDF.

This sequence joins TRBV2 and TRBJ2-7, with D tentatively TRBD1 or TRBD2 (6 bases each). The CDR3 is 14 residues long. Germline-derived CDR1 and CDR2 are SNHLY and FYNNEI. Between the trimmed V and J ends, which lost 11 bases and 3 bases, there was a span of 20 bases. The CDR3 coding sequence is TGTGCCTCTGGGGGGAGACAGGCGAACTACGAGCAGTACTTC. Amino acids: CASGGRQANYEQYF.

The V gene is TRBV11-2, the J gene TRBJ1-2; possible D gene TRBD1, 5 bases. Germline-derived CDR1 and CDR2 are SGHAT and FQNNGV. Trimming took 1 base from V and 2 from J, leaving 8 bases between them. This CDR3 spans 14 amino acids. CDR3 protein: CASSLVAGNYGYTF. The CDR3 nucleotides read TGTGCCAGCAGCTTAGTGGCAGGGAACTATGGCTACACCTTC.

The chain combines TRBV9 with TRBJ2-7, with D perhaps given as TRBD1 or TRBD2 (5 bases each). The CDR3 is made up of 16 amino acids. The germline V gene encodes CDR1 SGDLS and CDR2 YYNGEE. Trimming removed 3 bases from V and 2 bases from J, with 18 bases in between. Here the CDR3 DNA reads TGTGCCAGCAGCGCCTCCCCGGGGACGGCCACCTACGAGCAGTACTTC. It specifies CASSASPGTATYEQYF.

V gene TRBV6-4 combines with J gene TRBJ2-1; no firm D call. The germline V and J ends were trimmed by 2 bases and 9 bases, with 14 bases remaining between them. Germline lookup yields CDR1 MRHNA and CDR2 SNTAGT. The length of the CDR3 is 14 residues. The CDR3 spells CASSDGPVSSEQFF. The CDR3 DNA reads as TGTGCCAGCAGTGACGGGCCGGTTTCATCTGAGCAGTTCTTC.

The chain couples TRBV27 to TRBJ2-3; weak D call: TRBD2 (6 bases). The germline V gene encodes CDR1 MNHEY and CDR2 SMNVEV (reference sequence). V lost 5 bases and J lost 4, with 16 bases in between. The CDR3 has 15 amino acids. The CDR3 DNA reads TGTGCCAGCAGTCCCCGGGGGATCGTAGCAGATACGCAGTATTTT. The encoded protein is CASSPRGIVADTQYF.

The chain employs TRBV4-3 and TRBJ2-7, with 7 positions matching TRBD2. V dropped 0 bases and J dropped 0; count of bases not matched to a gene: 5. Germline V gene sequence: CDR1 LGHNA, CDR2 YSLEER. The CDR3 sequence is 16 residues long. The CDR3 spells CASSQDSREDSYEQYF. CDR3 in DNA: TGCGCCAGCAGCCAAGATTCCCGGGAGGACTCCTACGAGCAGTACTTC.

The J gene is TRBJ2-7, the V gene TRBV11-2; 11 bases are shared with TRBD1. V trimming: 5 bases; J trimming: 2 bases; junction bases outside the gene matches: 8. Looked up from germline, CDR1 is SGHAT and CDR2 is FQNNGV. The CDR3 extends over 16 amino acids. Written as DNA, the CDR3 is TGTGCCAGCAGCCCAGGACAGGGGGCAGGAACCTACGAGCAGTACTTC. Its translation is CASSPGQGAGTYEQYF.

This chain joins TRBV4-1 and TRBJ1-5; D is possibly TRBD1 (6 bases). This CDR3 is built from 15 residues. Germline V lookup: CDR1 MGHRA, CDR2 YSYEKL. The ends were cut back, 3 bases at V and 4 bases at J, with 13 bases in the middle. CDR3 region: CASSHLLTGNQPQHF. The CDR3, as DNA: TGCGCCAGCAGCCACCTCCTTACAGGGAATCAGCCCCAGCATTTT.

V usage is TRBV7-9 and J usage is TRBJ1-5; D is ambiguous. Trimming left V 4 bases short and J 6 bases short, with 10 bases between. This CDR3 has 13 amino acids. Germline assignment: CDR1 SEHNR and CDR2 FQNEAQ (reference sequence). CDR3 nucleotide sequence: TGTGCCAGCAGCTCCGGCGGTAGTCAGCCCCAGCATTTT. This gives the protein CASSSGGSQPQHF.

The genes are TRBV28 and TRBJ2-1, with 7 bases identical to TRBD2. The germline CDR1 and CDR2 sequences are MDHEN and SYDVKM. V shed 3 bases, J shed 4 bases, and the junction held 6 bases outside the gene matches. The CDR3 consists of 15 residues. As DNA, the CDR3 is TGTGCCAGCAGTTTGGAGCGGGACTCTTACAATGAGCAGTTCTTC. Translation: CASSLERDSYNEQFF.

V is TRBV4-1 and J is TRBJ1-3; 8 bases are shared with TRBD1. V trimming: 3 bases; J trimming: 0 bases; junction bases outside the gene matches: 16. The CDR3 is 20 amino acids. Germline CDR1 MGHRA, CDR2 YSYEKL. CDR3: CASSHGGQGARPSSGNTIYF. The CDR3 DNA reads TGCGCCAGCAGCCACGGGGGGCAGGGGGCAAGACCAAGCTCTGGAAACACCATATATTTT.

The genes are TRBV27 and TRBJ2-7; no clear D. The germline CDR1 and CDR2 sequences are MNHEY and SMNVEV (reference sequence). The CDR3 is 16 residues long. The germline V and J ends were trimmed by 6 bases and 2 bases, with 20 bases remaining between them. The CDR3 protein is CASSLMTSSIPYEQYF. CDR3 sequence (DNA): TGTGCCAGCAGCCTTATGACCTCCTCGATTCCCTACGAGCAGTACTTC.

This clone was seen once. This chain joins TRBV27 and TRBJ1-5, with 9 bases that match TRBD1. The CDR3 runs 17 residues. J was trimmed by 5 bases and V by 1 base; bases with no gene match: 9. In germline, CDR1 is MNHEY, CDR2 SMNVEV (reference sequence). CDR3 sequence: CASSLLPGQGWDQPQHF. DNA for the CDR3: TGTGCCAGCAGTTTATTGCCGGGACAGGGCTGGGATCAGCCCCAGCATTTT.

The rearrangement uses TRBV6-6 and TRBJ2-7; possibly TRBD2 for D (5 bases). V was shortened by 0 bases and J by 1 base, with 13 bases between the two germline ends. Germline CDR1 is MNHNY and CDR2 is SVGAGI (reference sequence). CDR3 length: 16 residues. The DNA for the CDR3 is TGTGCCAGCAGTTACTCTTCTGAGGGAAGGTCCTACGAGCAGTACTTC. This sequence encodes CASSYSSEGRSYEQYF.